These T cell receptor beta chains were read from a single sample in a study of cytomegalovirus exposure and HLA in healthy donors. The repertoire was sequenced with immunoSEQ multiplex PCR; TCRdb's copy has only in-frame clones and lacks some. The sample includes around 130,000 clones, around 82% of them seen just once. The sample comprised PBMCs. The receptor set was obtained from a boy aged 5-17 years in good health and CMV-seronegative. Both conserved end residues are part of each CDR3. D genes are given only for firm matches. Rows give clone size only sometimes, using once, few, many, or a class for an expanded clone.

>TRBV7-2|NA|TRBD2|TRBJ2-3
CASSPLGGSYTQYF
TGTGCCAGCAGCCCCCTCGGCGGGAGTTATACGCAGTATTTT
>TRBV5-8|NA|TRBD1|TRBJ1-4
CASSQTGRGNEKLFF
TGTGCCAGCAGCCAGACAGGGCGGGGTAATGAAAAACTGTTTTTT
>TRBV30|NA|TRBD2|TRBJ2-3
CAWSPAGYTDTQYF
TGTGCCTGGAGTCCAGCGGGATACACAGATACGCAGTATTTT
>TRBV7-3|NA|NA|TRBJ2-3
CASSFDNTDTQYF
TGTGCCAGCAGCTTTGACAACACAGATACGCAGTATTTT
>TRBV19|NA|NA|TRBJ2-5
CASSGGLQETQYF
TGTGCCAGTAGTGGGGGACTTCAAGAGACCCAGTACTTC
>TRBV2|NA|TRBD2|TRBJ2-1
CASSGLTSGRVFSYNEQFF
TGTGCCAGCAGTGGGCTGACTAGCGGGAGGGTCTTCTCATACAATGAGCAGTTCTTC
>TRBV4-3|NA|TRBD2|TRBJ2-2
CASSQVPAGGAGELFF
TGCGCCAGCAGCCAAGTCCCAGCGGGAGGGGCCGGGGAGCTGTTTTTT
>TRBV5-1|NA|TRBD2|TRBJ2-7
CASSLGTSGRPPRSYEQYF
TGCGCCAGCAGCCTAGGGACTAGCGGGAGGCCCCCCAGATCCTACGAGCAGTACTTC
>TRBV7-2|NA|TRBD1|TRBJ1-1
CASSSPSQGGENTEAFF
TGTGCCAGCAGCTCGCCATCACAGGGGGGGGAGAACACTGAAGCTTTCTTT
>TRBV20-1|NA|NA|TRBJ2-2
CSAVENGELFF
TGCAGTGCCGTGGAGAACGGGGAGCTGTTTTTT
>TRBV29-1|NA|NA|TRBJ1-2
CSVSTGGPGYTF
TGCAGCGTTTCGACAGGAGGTCCTGGCTACACCTTC
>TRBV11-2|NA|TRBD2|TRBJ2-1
CASSSGGGSVNEQFF
TGTGCCAGCAGCTCCGGCGGGGGGAGCGTCAATGAGCAGTTCTTC
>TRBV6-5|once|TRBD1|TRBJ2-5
CASSDTGGRETQYF
TGTGCCAGCAGTGATACAGGGGGCAGAGAGACCCAGTACTTC
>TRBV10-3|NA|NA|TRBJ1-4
CAISEFPPGHTDEKLFF
TGTGCCATCAGTGAGTTCCCACCGGGACACACTGATGAAAAACTGTTTTTT
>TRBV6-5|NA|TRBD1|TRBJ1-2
CASSSIGTGNYGYTF
TGTGCCAGCAGTTCCATCGGGACAGGGAACTATGGCTACACCTTC
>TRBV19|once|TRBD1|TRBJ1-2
CASAPQGFGGYTF
TGTGCCAGTGCACCACAGGGGTTTGGCGGCTACACCTTC
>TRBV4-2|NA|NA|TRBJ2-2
CASSQERGTYTGELFF
TGTGCCAGCAGCCAAGAAAGAGGGACTTACACCGGGGAGCTGTTTTTT
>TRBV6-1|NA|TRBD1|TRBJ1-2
CASGQGPFSYYGYTF
TGTGCCAGCGGACAGGGCCCATTTTCCTACTATGGCTACACCTTC